The 26 T cell receptor beta chains below come from one sample, sequenced in a study of OX40 agonist ivuxolimab in advanced cancers. Method: immunoSEQ multiplex PCR; TCRdb's copy keeps in-frame clones and lacks some. The data contain approximately 20,000 clones, roughly nine tenths of them seen just once; the ten biggest clones take up less than 60%. The sequenced sample was CD4+ or CD8+ T cells sorted from blood, obtained in a trial of the OX40 agonist ivuxolimab. Every receptor here comes from an adult with an advanced solid tumor such as melanoma, head and neck, liver or kidney cancer.

This rearrangement joins TRBV30 to TRBJ2-1, with D uncertain. V lost 8 bases to trimming and J lost 0 bases, with 2 bases between them. This CDR3 has 10 amino acids. Germline CDR1 and CDR2: GTSNPN and SVGIG (reference sequence). The CDR3 sequence is CASSYNEQFF. The CDR3, as DNA: TGTGCCAGCTCCTACAATGAGCAGTTCTTC.

This rearrangement joins TRBV10-3 to TRBJ2-2; 7 nucleotides match TRBD1. The V segment lost 6 bases and the J segment 5 bases; nucleotides outside the gene matches: 15. Germline V gene data show CDR1 as ENHRY and CDR2 as SYGVKD. This CDR3 has 17 residues. The CDR3 DNA reads TGTGCCATCAGCGAATCCGACAGGGCGGAGTGGACCGGGGAGCTGTTTTTT. Its translation is CAISESDRAEWTGELFF.

CDR3 loop: CASSLTGPSGNSYEQYF. The CDR3, as DNA: TGTGCCAGCAGCTTAACAGGGCCTAGCGGGAACTCCTACGAGCAGTACTTC. This chain uses TRBV7-3 with TRBJ2-7; 9 bases line up with TRBD2. This CDR3 has 17 amino acids. Germline V gene lookup returns CDR1 SGHTA and CDR2 FQGTGA. V shed 0 bases and J 0 bases; nucleotides not matched to a gene: 6.

J is TRBJ2-5 and V is TRBV27, with TRBD2 identical over 7 bases. The CDR3 is 15 residues long. The V gene end was trimmed by 3 bases and the J gene end by 0 bases; junction bases not matched to a gene: 4. In germline, CDR1 is MNHEY, CDR2 SMNVEV (reference sequence). The DNA of the CDR3 is TGTGCCAGCAGTTTGAACGGGAGGTACCAAGAGACCCAGTACTTC. It encodes CASSLNGRYQETQYF.

This chain uses TRBV5-1 with TRBJ1-2, with D tentatively TRBD1 (5 bases). V lost 0 bases and J 7 bases, leaving 10 bases between the germline ends. CDR1 and CDR2 from the germline V gene are SGHRS and YFSETQ. The CDR3 consists of 13 residues. The CDR3 is CASSLEGAGGYTF. For the CDR3, the DNA is TGCGCCAGCAGCTTGGAAGGGGCGGGTGGCTACACCTTC.

The genes are TRBV6-5 and TRBJ1-2; D ambiguous. CDR1 MNHEY and CDR2 SVGAGI come from the germline V gene. The CDR3 is 15 residues long. Trimming took 0 bases from V and 4 from J, leaving 12 bases between them. The CDR3 DNA sequence: TGTGCCAGCAGTTACTCTAGCAGCTCTGGCTATGGCTACACCTTC. It yields the protein CASSYSSSSGYGYTF.

The V gene is TRBV19, the J gene TRBJ2-3; 13 bases agree with TRBD2. The CDR3 is made up of 19 amino acids. Losses at the gene ends were 7 bases for V and 4 bases for J; bases not matched to a gene: 17. Germline V gene data show CDR1 as LNHDA and CDR2 as SQIVND (reference sequence). The CDR3 protein is CASNTPGLAGPYSPDTQYF. The CDR3 DNA follows: TGTGCCAGTAATACCCCGGGACTAGCGGGACCTTACTCCCCAGATACGCAGTATTTT.

The table lists this clone with a few counts. V usage is TRBV2 and J usage is TRBJ1-4; possibly TRBD1 for D (5 bases). The germline CDR1 and CDR2 sequences are SNHLY and FYNNEI. The V gene lost 6 bases and the J gene lost 3 bases, with 14 bases spanning the gap. The CDR3 length is 15 residues. This CDR3 is CASRDNGTPNEKLFF. In nucleotides, the CDR3 is TGTGCCAGCAGAGACAATGGGACCCCTAATGAAAAACTGTTTTTT.

CDR3 protein: CASRVVLTAPEAFF. CDR3 bases: TGCGCCAGCAGAGTAGTTCTAACAGCTCCCGAAGCTTTCTTT. V usage is TRBV4-1 and J usage is TRBJ1-1, with D hard to call. In germline, CDR1 is MGHRA, CDR2 YSYEKL. The CDR3 contains 14 residues. V shed 6 bases and J shed 8 bases, with 19 bases lying between them.

V gene TRBV9 combines with J gene TRBJ1-5; D gene ambiguous. Germline V lookup: CDR1 SGDLS, CDR2 YYNGEE. The V and J ends lost 3 bases and 1 base respectively, with 11 bases between them. The CDR3 extends over 15 amino acids. The CDR3 DNA follows: TGTGCCAGCAGCGCCGGTAGTAGGAGCAATCAGCCCCAGCATTTT. This codes for CASSAGSRSNQPQHF.

This clone was found once. J is TRBJ2-1 and V is TRBV29-1; 11 bases are shared with TRBD2. The trim removed 7 bases at V and 7 bases at J, leaving 9 bases unmatched. This CDR3 is 14 amino acids long. Germline CDR1 and CDR2: SQVTM and ANQGSEA. The CDR3 nucleotides are TGCAGCGCCATGGGACTAGCGGCTCCTAATGAGCAGTTCTTC. As protein: CSAMGLAAPNEQFF.

The chain employs TRBV7-9 and TRBJ1-5, with 7 bases identical to TRBD1. This CDR3 spans 15 amino acids. Trimming took 5 bases from V and 1 from J; bases not matched to a gene: 5. CDR1 is SEHNR and CDR2 is FQNEAQ in the germline V gene (reference sequence). The DNA of the CDR3 is TGTGCCAGCAGCGAACAGGGGTCCAGCAATCAGCCCCAGCATTTT. This encodes CASSEQGSSNQPQHF. The full variable domain, rest sourced from reference TRBV7-9 and TRBJ1-5, is DTGVSQNPRHKITKRGQNVTFRCDPISEHNRLYWYRQTLGQGPEFLTYFQNEAQLEKSRLLSDRFSAERPKGSFSTLEIQRTEQGDSAMYLCASSEQGSSNQPQHFGDGTRLSIL.

The chain has TRBV5-6 and TRBJ2-5; no definite D call. The CDR3 covers 14 residues. CDR1 and CDR2 (germline): SGHDT, YYEEEE. Trimming took off 2 bases at V and 0 bases at J, with 8 bases between the two ends. CDR3 DNA sequence: TGTGCCAGCAGCTTCCTCTCGTACCAAGAGACCCAGTACTTC. Translation gives CASSFLSYQETQYF.

The J gene is TRBJ1-1, the V gene TRBV5-1, with a weak D call TRBD1 (6 bases). Trimming left V 5 bases short and J 0 bases short, with 14 bases between. The CDR3 runs 15 residues. Germline CDR1 and CDR2: SGHRS and YFSETQ. The CDR3, as DNA: TGCGCCAGCAGACCACCGACAGGACTGAACACTGAAGCTTTCTTT. It yields the protein CASRPPTGLNTEAFF. The entire variable domain, with the rest obtained from reference TRBV5-1 and TRBJ1-1, is as follows: KAGVTQTPRYLIKTRGQQVTLSCSPISGHRSVSWYQQTPGQGLQFLFEYFSETQRNKGNFPGRFSGRQFSNSRSEMNVSTLELGDSALYLCASRPPTGLNTEAFFGQGTRLTVV.

The rearrangement joins TRBV19 to TRBJ1-2; TRBD1 agrees at 11 bases. This CDR3 spans 17 amino acids. V was pared by 7 bases and J by 4 bases, with 14 bases of the junction left unmatched. Germline V gene data show CDR1 as LNHDA and CDR2 as SQIVND (reference sequence). The DNA of the CDR3 is TGTGCCAGTACCCATGGACAGGGGGCCGGGCGACCCTATGGCTACACCTTC. This gives the protein CASTHGQGAGRPYGYTF.

The rearrangement uses TRBV5-1 and TRBJ2-3, with D possibly being TRBD2 (5 bases). Looked up from germline, CDR1 is SGHRS and CDR2 is YFSETQ. V was trimmed by 6 bases and J by 2 bases, leaving 16 bases between them. The CDR3 sequence is 15 residues long. CDR3 protein: CASMNAGPFTDTQYF. CDR3 DNA sequence: TGCGCCAGCATGAATGCGGGTCCTTTCACAGATACGCAGTATTTT.

This sequence joins TRBV18 and TRBJ2-7; the D is unclear. Germline lookup yields CDR1 KGHSH and CDR2 LQKENI. This CDR3 region has 14 residues. V lost 1 base and J lost 0, with 7 bases in between. CDR3 in DNA: TGTGCCAGCTCACCACAGGACCACTCCTACGAGCAGTACTTC. It yields the protein CASSPQDHSYEQYF.

In this sample, this clone turned up a few times. The gene calls are TRBV4-1 and TRBJ2-7, with D possibly TRBD2 on 6 matching bases. Trimming removed 0 bases at V and 5 bases at J, with 11 bases between. CDR1 and CDR2 (germline): MGHRA, YSYEKL. CDR3 length: 14 amino acids. The CDR3 loop is CASSQDGVADEQYF. CDR3 sequence (DNA): TGCGCCAGCAGCCAAGATGGAGTAGCGGACGAGCAGTACTTC.

This chain connects TRBV7-3 to TRBJ2-1; 9 bases match TRBD2. V trimming: 2 bases; J trimming: 6 bases; junction bases outside the gene matches: 11. Germline CDR1 reads SGHTA; CDR2 reads FQGTGA. The CDR3 loop spans 17 amino acids. Here the CDR3 reads CASSLAPGLAGFNEQFF. The CDR3 nucleotides read TGTGCCAGCAGCTTAGCGCCGGGGCTAGCGGGGTTCAATGAGCAGTTCTTC.

In its sample, this clone was seen once. In nucleotides, the CDR3 is TGTGCCAGCAGCTTAGAAGGGCGGGCCTCCACAGATACGCAGTATTTT. Amino acids: CASSLEGRASTDTQYF. The rearrangement links TRBV7-6 to TRBJ2-3; perhaps TRBD2 as D (5 bases). The CDR3 spans 16 residues. Germline assignment: CDR1 SGHVS and CDR2 FNYEAQ. Deletions cut 1 base from V and 2 bases from J, with 13 bases between.

The chain has TRBV6-5 and TRBJ2-1; 11 bases fit TRBD2. The length of the CDR3 is 14 residues. Trimming took 6 bases from V and 5 from J; bases not matched to a gene: 3. The germline CDR1 and CDR2 sequences are MNHEY and SVGAGI. The CDR3 here is CASRGTSGNNEQFF. CDR3 nucleotides: TGTGCCAGCAGGGGGACTAGCGGAAACAATGAGCAGTTCTTC.

This sequence joins TRBV11-1 and TRBJ2-7; possibly TRBD1 for D (6 bases). The V gene lost 4 bases and the J gene lost 0 bases, with 16 bases spanning the gap. Germline V gives CDR1 SGHAT, CDR2 FQDESV (reference sequence). The CDR3 is 16 amino acids. CDR3 nucleotide sequence: TGTGCCAGCAGCTCCCACGGGCAGGGGACCTCCTACGAGCAGTACTTC. Encoded protein: CASSSHGQGTSYEQYF.

The V and J genes are TRBV7-9 and TRBJ2-5; unclear D gene. Between the trimmed V and J ends, which lost 6 bases and 4 bases, there was a span of 12 bases. CDR3 length: 13 amino acids. Germline CDR1 reads SEHNR; CDR2 reads FQNEAQ (reference sequence). The CDR3 here is CASRRSELETQYF. The CDR3 DNA is TGTGCCAGCAGACGTAGTGAGTTAGAGACCCAGTACTTC.

V and J are TRBV15 and TRBJ2-2; tentative D call: TRBD1 (5 bases). CDR1 and CDR2 from the germline V gene are LNHNV and YYDKDF (reference sequence). The V and J ends lost 5 bases and 2 bases respectively, with 12 bases between them. The CDR3 runs to 15 residues. As DNA, the CDR3 is TGTGCCACCAGCGTTATAACAGGAAACACCGGGGAGCTGTTTTTT. Protein product: CATSVITGNTGELFF.

The V gene is TRBV11-2, the J gene TRBJ2-1; possible D gene TRBD2, 5 bases. Germline V lookup: CDR1 SGHAT, CDR2 FQNNGV. The CDR3 has 16 amino acids. V was trimmed by 6 bases and J by 7 bases, leaving 22 bases between them. The CDR3 region has the DNA TGTGCCAGCAGTTCGCATAGTGGGTTGACTACTAATGAGCAGTTCTTC. This sequence encodes CASSSHSGLTTNEQFF.

The count of this clone is one. The rearrangement uses TRBV2 and TRBJ2-7, with TRBD2 matching over 10 bases. The CDR3 contains 16 residues. CDR1 is SNHLY and CDR2 is FYNNEI in the germline V gene. V was pared by 4 bases and J by 5 bases, with 11 bases of the junction left unmatched. For the CDR3, the DNA is TGTGCCAGCAGTGGTATTCCTAGCGGGAGATTCCACGAGCAGTACTTC. Amino acids: CASSGIPSGRFHEQYF.